Listed below are T cell receptor beta chains from one sample, sequenced in a study of blood T cells in healthy people across ages. TCRdb re-called the 5' RACE reads through MiXCR, storing one row per CDR3 protein. The data show 550,000 to 700,000 distinct CDR3 sequences, approximately 27% seen once. The sample consisted of blood. The receptors stem from a woman in her 70s in good health. Both conserved end residues are part of each CDR3. The D gene is left open where the match is weak. Rows give clone size only sometimes, using once, few, many, or a class for an expanded clone.

abundance	v_gene	j_gene	d_gene	CDR3nt	CDR3aa
few	TRBV7-9	TRBJ2-5	TRBD1	TGTGCCAGCAGCTCCAGCTACCGGGACAGTCAAGAGACCCAGTACTTC	CASSSSYRDSQETQYF
-	TRBV2	TRBJ2-7	-	TGTGCCAGCGGCACAGGGTACTCCTACGAGCAGTACTTC	CASGTGYSYEQYF
-	TRBV29-1	TRBJ1-1	-	TGCAGCGCCAGGGTAGGGACTGAAGCTTTCTTT	CSARVGTEAFF
-	TRBV30	TRBJ2-3	-	TGTGCCTGGAGTGGGGCAAGTACAGATACGCAGTATTTT	CAWSGASTDTQYF
few	TRBV3-1	TRBJ2-5	-	TGTGCCAGCAGCGAATTGGGACGTCAAGAGACCCAGTACTTC	CASSELGRQETQYF
few	TRBV20-1	TRBJ2-7	-	TGCAGTGCTATGGACTTCTCCTACGAGCAGTACTTC	CSAMDFSYEQYF
many	TRBV18	TRBJ2-7	-	TGTGCCAGCTCACCGGTTTTCGGGACCTACGAGCAGTACTTC	CASSPVFGTYEQYF
-	TRBV20-1	TRBJ1-2	-	TGCAGTGCTAGCCCCTCAGCAGGGATGGCCTATGGCTACACCTTC	CSASPSAGMAYGYTF
-	TRBV2	TRBJ1-1	-	TGTGCCAGCAGTGAACTTCAAGGGTGGGCTTTCTTT	CASSELQGWAFF
-	TRBV7-3	TRBJ2-3	-	TGTGCCAGCAAACAGGGAGCTAGCACAGATACGCAGTATTTT	CASKQGASTDTQYF
-	TRBV7-2	TRBJ1-4	-	TGTGCCAGCGGTCAGGGGCTCAGTGAAAAACTGTTTTTT	CASGQGLSEKLFF
once	TRBV7-2	TRBJ1-2	-	TGTGCCAGCAGCTTAGTTGAAGGGGCTTTGTATGGCTACACCTTC	CASSLVEGALYGYTF
few	TRBV5-4	TRBJ2-1	TRBD2	TGTGCCAGCAGCACGAAGGGACTAGCGGGGGCCGAGCAGTTCTTC	CASSTKGLAGAEQFF
few	TRBV4-3	TRBJ1-2	-	TGCGCCAGCAGCCAAGATCAGAGAGTCTATGGCTACACCTTC	CASSQDQRVYGYTF
few	TRBV7-2	TRBJ2-5	-	TGTGCCAGCAGCTCCATGGGGGAGACCCAGTACTTC	CASSSMGETQYF
-	TRBV12-3/TRBV12-4	TRBJ2-5	-	TGTGCCAGCAGTATGGACTGGGAGGATGGGACCCAGTACTTC	CASSMDWEDGTQYF
-	TRBV10-3	TRBJ2-3	TRBD1	TGTGCCATCAGTGGCCTGACAGGGGACACCACAGATACGCAGTATTTT	CAISGLTGDTTDTQYF
few	TRBV5-1	TRBJ1-1	TRBD1	TGCGCCAGCAGCTTGGGTCAGGGGGTGACTGAAGCTTTCTTT	CASSLGQGVTEAFF
-	TRBV7-9	TRBJ1-2	-	TGTGCCAGTGGGGTCCTCAGTAACTATGGCCACACCTTC	CASGVLSNYGHTF
many	TRBV27	TRBJ2-4	-	TGTGCCAGCAGTTTCGGTTTAGGAAACATTCAGTACTTC	CASSFGLGNIQYF
-	TRBV4-3	TRBJ2-2	-	TGCGCCAGCAGCCAAGATATCATAAACACCGGGGAGCTGTTTTTT	CASSQDIINTGELFF
-	TRBV20-1	TRBJ2-5	-	TGCAGTGCTACTATGCCTTCCGGGGTCTACCAAGAGACCCAGTACTTC	CSATMPSGVYQETQYF
-	TRBV7-9	TRBJ2-3	TRBD2	TGTGCCAGCAGCTCTAGACTAGCCCTTAACACAGATACGCAGTATTTT	CASSSRLALNTDTQYF
-	TRBV5-1	TRBJ1-2	-	TGCGCCAGCAGCCAACGGACGGCAGCTAACTATGGCTACACCTTC	CASSQRTAANYGYTF
-	TRBV29-1	TRBJ2-6	-	TGCAGCGTTACTTCGTCCTACGACAGCTCTGGGGGCAACGTCCTGACTTTC	CSVTSSYDSSGGNVLTF
few	TRBV6-4	TRBJ1-6	-	TGTGCCAGCAGTCAAACCGATAATTCACCCCTCCACTTT	CASSQTDNSPLHF
-	TRBV7-3	TRBJ2-2	-	TGTGCCAGCAGCTCAGGGTTGACCGGGGAGCTGTTTTTT	CASSSGLTGELFF
few	TRBV9	TRBJ2-7	-	TGTGCCAGCAGCGTAACAGGGTCCTCCGAGCAGTACTTC	CASSVTGSSEQYF
-	TRBV7-8	TRBJ1-1	TRBD1	TGTGCCAGCAGACTGGGACAGACGAACACTGAAGCTTTCTTT	CASRLGQTNTEAFF
-	TRBV15	TRBJ1-2	TRBD1	TGTGCCACCAGCAGACGACAGGGTCTTAACTATGGCTACACCTTC	CATSRRQGLNYGYTF
few	TRBV25-1	TRBJ2-7	-	TGTGCCAGCACGGGGGTCGGCGAGCAGTACTTC	CASTGVGEQYF
-	TRBV29-1	TRBJ1-2	-	TGCAGCGTTGTGGACTACAACTATGGCTACACCTTC	CSVVDYNYGYTF
few	TRBV7-2	TRBJ2-1	-	TGTGCCAGCAGCTTAAGCGCCCCAGCAATGGAGCAGTTCTTC	CASSLSAPAMEQFF
few	TRBV12-3/TRBV12-4	TRBJ1-1	-	TGTGCCAGCAGTTTCGGCCCGGAAGCTTTCTTT	CASSFGPEAFF
-	TRBV20-1	TRBJ2-3	-	TGCAGAGCTAGAGTAGAGCCCACAGATACGCAGTATTTT	CRARVEPTDTQYF
few	TRBV7-2	TRBJ2-1	TRBD2	TGTGCCAGCAGCCGGAGCGGGGACTCCTACAATGAGCAGTTCTTC	CASSRSGDSYNEQFF
-	TRBV5-5	TRBJ1-2	TRBD1	TGTGCCAGCAGCTTGGGGAATACAGGGGCAGCGGATGGCTACACCTTC	CASSLGNTGAADGYTF
few	TRBV3-1	TRBJ2-7	TRBD1	TGTGCCAGCAGCCAACTGACAGGGGGAAGCTCCTACGAGCAGTACTTC	CASSQLTGGSSYEQYF
few	TRBV6-1	TRBJ1-5	-	TGTGCCAGCCGCGGGACCCCCCATAATCAGCCCCAGCATTTT	CASRGTPHNQPQHF
-	TRBV29-1	TRBJ2-5	TRBD2	TGCAGCGTTCACTTAGCGGGAGAAGGGTTTGAGACCCAGTACTTC	CSVHLAGEGFETQYF
-	TRBV27	TRBJ1-1	-	TGTGCCAGCAATTCAGGGTTAGTGGCTGAAGCTTTCTTT	CASNSGLVAEAFF
-	TRBV6-2/TRBV6-3	TRBJ2-3	TRBD2	TGTGCCAGCACCCGACTAGCAAAAAGCACAGATACGCAGTATTTT	CASTRLAKSTDTQYF
-	TRBV10-3	TRBJ1-2	-	TGTGCCATCAGCCCTGCACCTTCAGAAGGCTACACCTTC	CAISPAPSEGYTF
-	TRBV11-2	TRBJ2-3	TRBD2	TGTGCCAGCAGCTTAGAGGCGTCTTCGGGAGGACTCCAAGATACGCAGTATTTT	CASSLEASSGGLQDTQYF
few	TRBV15	TRBJ1-1	-	TGTGCCACCAGCGGGGGGCCGGGCACTGAAGCTTTCTTT	CATSGGPGTEAFF
-	TRBV10-3	TRBJ1-3	-	TGTGCCATCTCAACTACAGGAAACACCATATATTTT	CAISTTGNTIYF
-	TRBV6-2/TRBV6-3	TRBJ2-5	TRBD2	TGTGCCAGCAGTTACGCGGGGGGGACCCAAGGTTCCCAGTACTTC	CASSYAGGTQGSQYF
-	TRBV2	TRBJ1-4	-	TGTGCCAGTCGGATCAGCAATGAAAAACTGTTTTTT	CASRISNEKLFF
few	TRBV11-2	TRBJ2-5	-	TGTGCCAGCAGCCGAAACCTACAAGAGACCCAGTACTTC	CASSRNLQETQYF
many	TRBV5-1	TRBJ1-1	TRBD1	TGTGCCAGCAGCTTAGGTACAGGGGGAAACACTGAAGCTTTCTTT	CASSLGTGGNTEAFF
-	TRBV3-1	TRBJ2-1	-	TGTGCCAGCAGCCGTTGGGATGAGCAGCTCTTC	CASSRWDEQLF
-	TRBV7-9	TRBJ1-4	-	TGTGCCAGCAGCTTACAGGGTATTAATGAAAAACTGTTTTTT	CASSLQGINEKLFF
-	TRBV30	TRBJ1-5	-	TGTGCCTGGGCAGGGGATAGCAATCAGCCCCAGCATTTT	CAWAGDSNQPQHF
few	TRBV7-9	TRBJ2-5	-	TGTGCCAGCAGCTTTGTGTCAGGCGGCTACCAAGAGACCCAGTACTTC	CASSFVSGGYQETQYF
few	TRBV7-8	TRBJ2-7	TRBD1	TGTGCCAGCAGCCACAGGGGAGACGAGCAGTACTTC	CASSHRGDEQYF
many	TRBV6-6	TRBJ1-1	-	TGTGCCAGCAGGCGGGGGGGATGGACTGAAGCTTTCTTT	CASRRGGWTEAFF
few	TRBV7-3	TRBJ2-7	TRBD1	TGTGCCAGCAGCTTGGAGGGACAGGGTTACCACGAGCAGTACTTC	CASSLEGQGYHEQYF
-	TRBV20-1	TRBJ2-1	-	TGCAGTGCTAGACCAGGGCACGAGCAGTTCTTC	CSARPGHEQFF
-	TRBV7-2	TRBJ2-1	-	TGTGCCAGCCTCAGGGATGGGAGCCCCTACAATGAGCAGTTCTTC	CASLRDGSPYNEQFF